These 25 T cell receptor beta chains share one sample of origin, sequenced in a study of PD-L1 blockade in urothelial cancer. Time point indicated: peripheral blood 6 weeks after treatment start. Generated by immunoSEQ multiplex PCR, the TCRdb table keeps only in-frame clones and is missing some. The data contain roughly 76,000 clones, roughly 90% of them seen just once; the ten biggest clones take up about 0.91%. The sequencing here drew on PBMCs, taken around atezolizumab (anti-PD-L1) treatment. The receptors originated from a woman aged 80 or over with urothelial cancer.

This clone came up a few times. CDR3 loop: CASSLSGGEKLFF. The DNA of the CDR3 is TGTGCCAGCAGCTTATCTGGAGGCGAAAAACTGTTTTTT. The chain recombines TRBV7-9 with TRBJ1-4; D is ambiguous. V lost 2 bases, J lost 8 bases, and 9 bases lay in between. Germline V lookup: CDR1 SEHNR, CDR2 FQNEAQ (reference sequence). CDR3 length: 13 residues.

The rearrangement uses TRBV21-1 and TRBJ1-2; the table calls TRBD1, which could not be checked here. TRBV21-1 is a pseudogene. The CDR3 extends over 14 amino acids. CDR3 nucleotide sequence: TGTGCCAGCACCTCACCTGGACAGGGATATGGCTACACCTTC. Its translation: CASTSPGQGYGYTF.

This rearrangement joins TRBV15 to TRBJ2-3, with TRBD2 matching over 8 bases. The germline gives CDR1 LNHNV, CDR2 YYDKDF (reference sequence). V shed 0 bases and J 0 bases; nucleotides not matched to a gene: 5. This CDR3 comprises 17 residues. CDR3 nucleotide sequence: TGTGCCACCAGCAGAGAAGCCGGGAGGGCTAGCACAGATACGCAGTATTTT. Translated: CATSREAGRASTDTQYF.

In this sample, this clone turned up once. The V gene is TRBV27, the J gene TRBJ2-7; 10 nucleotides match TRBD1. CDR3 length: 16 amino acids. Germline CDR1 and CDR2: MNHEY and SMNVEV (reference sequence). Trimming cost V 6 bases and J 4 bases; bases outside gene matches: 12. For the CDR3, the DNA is TGTGCCAGCAGAGAACTACCGGGACAGGGGAGATACGAGCAGTACTTC. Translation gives CASRELPGQGRYEQYF.

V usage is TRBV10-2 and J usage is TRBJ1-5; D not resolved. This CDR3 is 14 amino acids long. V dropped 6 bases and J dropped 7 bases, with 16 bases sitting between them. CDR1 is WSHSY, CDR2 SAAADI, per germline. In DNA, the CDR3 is TGCGCCAGCAGGACCGCGGCTGAGCAACAGCCCCAGCATTTT. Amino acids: CASRTAAEQQPQHF.

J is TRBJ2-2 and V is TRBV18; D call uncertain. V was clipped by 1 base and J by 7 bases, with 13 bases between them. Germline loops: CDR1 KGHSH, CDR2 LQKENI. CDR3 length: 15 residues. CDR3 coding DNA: TGTGCCAGCTCACCACGGGCAGAGCTCCACGGGGAGCTGTTTTTT. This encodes CASSPRAELHGELFF.

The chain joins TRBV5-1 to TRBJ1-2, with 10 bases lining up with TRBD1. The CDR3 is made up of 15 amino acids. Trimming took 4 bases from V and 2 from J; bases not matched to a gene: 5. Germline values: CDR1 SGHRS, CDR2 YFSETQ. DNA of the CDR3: TGCGCCAGCAGCCCCTCGACAGGGGGCAACTATGGCTACACCTTC. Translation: CASSPSTGGNYGYTF.

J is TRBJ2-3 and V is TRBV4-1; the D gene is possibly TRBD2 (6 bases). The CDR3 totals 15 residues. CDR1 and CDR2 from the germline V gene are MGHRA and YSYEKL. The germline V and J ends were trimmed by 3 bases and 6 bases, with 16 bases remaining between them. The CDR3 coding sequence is TGCGCCAGCAGCCAGGGCGCGACCCGGGGGGATACGCAGTATTTT. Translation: CASSQGATRGDTQYF.

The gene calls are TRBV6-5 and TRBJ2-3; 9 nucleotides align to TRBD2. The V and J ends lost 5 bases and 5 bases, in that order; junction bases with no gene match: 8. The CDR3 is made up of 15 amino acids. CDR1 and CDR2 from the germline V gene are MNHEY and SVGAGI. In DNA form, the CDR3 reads TGTGCCAGCAGTCATTTAGCGGGAGCTCGAGATACGCAGTATTTT. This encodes CASSHLAGARDTQYF.

CDR3 nucleotide sequence: TGTGCCAGCAGTGAATCGATGTGGGGCAGTACTGGAAACACCATATATTTT. Its protein is CASSESMWGSTGNTIYF. The chain joins TRBV6-1 to TRBJ1-3; perhaps TRBD1 as D (5 bases). CDR3 size: 17 residues. From germline, CDR1 is MNHNS and CDR2 SASEGT. V lost 2 bases and J lost 2, with 16 bases in between.

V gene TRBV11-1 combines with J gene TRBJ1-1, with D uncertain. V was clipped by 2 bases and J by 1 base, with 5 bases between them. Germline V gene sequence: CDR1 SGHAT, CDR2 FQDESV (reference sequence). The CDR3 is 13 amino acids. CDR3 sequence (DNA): TGTGCCAGCAGCTTACGAGAGAACACTGAAGCTTTCTTT. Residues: CASSLRENTEAFF.

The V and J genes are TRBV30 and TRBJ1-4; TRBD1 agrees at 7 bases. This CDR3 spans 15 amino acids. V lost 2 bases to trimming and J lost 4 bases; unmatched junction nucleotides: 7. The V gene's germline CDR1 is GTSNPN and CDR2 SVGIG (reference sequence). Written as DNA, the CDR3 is TGTGCCTGGAGTCCCTGGACAGGAGTTAATGAAAAACTGTTTTTT. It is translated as CAWSPWTGVNEKLFF.

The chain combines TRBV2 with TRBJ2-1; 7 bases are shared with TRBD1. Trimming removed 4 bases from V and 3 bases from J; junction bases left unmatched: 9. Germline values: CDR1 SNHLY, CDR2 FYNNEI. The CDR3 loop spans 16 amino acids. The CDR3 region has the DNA TGTGCCAGCAGTGGGGGACAGAGCCAGGGCTACAATGAGCAGTTCTTC. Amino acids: CASSGGQSQGYNEQFF.

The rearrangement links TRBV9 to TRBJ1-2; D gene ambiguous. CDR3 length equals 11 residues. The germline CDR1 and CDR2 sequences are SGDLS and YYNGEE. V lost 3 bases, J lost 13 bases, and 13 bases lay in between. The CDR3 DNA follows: TGTGCCAGCAGCGACCCAGGTTCTCCCACCTTC. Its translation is CASSDPGSPTF.

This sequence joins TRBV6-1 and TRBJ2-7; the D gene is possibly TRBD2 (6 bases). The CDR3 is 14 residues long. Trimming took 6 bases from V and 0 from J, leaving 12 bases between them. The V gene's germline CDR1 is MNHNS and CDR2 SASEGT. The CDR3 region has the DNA TGTGCCAGCAGAACGGGGGTGAGCTCCTACGAGCAGTACTTC. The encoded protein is CASRTGVSSYEQYF.

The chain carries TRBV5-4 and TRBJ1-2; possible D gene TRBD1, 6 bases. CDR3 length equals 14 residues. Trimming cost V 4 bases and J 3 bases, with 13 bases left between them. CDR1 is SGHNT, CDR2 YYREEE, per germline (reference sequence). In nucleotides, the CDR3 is TGTGCCAGCAGCACAGGGAAGCCGGACTATGGCTACACCTTC. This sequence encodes CASSTGKPDYGYTF.

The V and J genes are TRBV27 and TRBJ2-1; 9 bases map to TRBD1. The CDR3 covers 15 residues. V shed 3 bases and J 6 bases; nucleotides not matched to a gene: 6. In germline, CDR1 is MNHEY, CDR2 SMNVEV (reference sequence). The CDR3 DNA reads TGTGCCAGCAGTTTGGGGACAGGGTTGCGCAATGAGCAGTTCTTC. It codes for CASSLGTGLRNEQFF.

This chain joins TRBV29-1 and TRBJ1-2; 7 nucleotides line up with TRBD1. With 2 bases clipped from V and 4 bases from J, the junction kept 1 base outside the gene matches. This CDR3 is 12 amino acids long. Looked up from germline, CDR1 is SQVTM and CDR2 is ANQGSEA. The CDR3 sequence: CSVERQGYGYTF. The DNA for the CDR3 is TGCAGCGTTGAAAGACAGGGCTATGGCTACACCTTC.

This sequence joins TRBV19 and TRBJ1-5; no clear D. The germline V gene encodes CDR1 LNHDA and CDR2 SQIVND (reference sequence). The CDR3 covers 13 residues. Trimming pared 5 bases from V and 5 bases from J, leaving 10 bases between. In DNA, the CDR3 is TGTGCCAGTAGTCCAGGAGGACATCAGCCCCAGCATTTT. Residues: CASSPGGHQPQHF.

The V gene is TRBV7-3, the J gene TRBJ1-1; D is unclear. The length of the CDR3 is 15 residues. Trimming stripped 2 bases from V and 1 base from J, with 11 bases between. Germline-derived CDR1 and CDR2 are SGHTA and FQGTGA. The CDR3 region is CASSLGGIRNTEAFF. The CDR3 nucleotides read TGTGCCAGCAGCTTAGGAGGCATTAGGAACACTGAAGCTTTCTTT.

The CDR3 here is CAWSVLGNTIYF. The CDR3 coding sequence is TGTGCCTGGAGTGTACTCGGAAACACCATATATTTT. The chain has TRBV30 and TRBJ1-3, with D unclear. Germline CDR1 reads GTSNPN; CDR2 reads SVGIG (reference sequence). This CDR3 has 12 amino acids. Trimming took 0 bases from V and 4 from J, leaving 4 bases between them.

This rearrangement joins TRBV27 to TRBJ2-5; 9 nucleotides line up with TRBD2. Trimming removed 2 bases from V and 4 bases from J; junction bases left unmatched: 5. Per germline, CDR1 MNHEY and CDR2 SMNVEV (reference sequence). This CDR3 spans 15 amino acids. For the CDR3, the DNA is TGTGCCAGCAGTTTAGCTGGACTAGCGTCAGAGACCCAGTACTTC. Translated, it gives CASSLAGLASETQYF.

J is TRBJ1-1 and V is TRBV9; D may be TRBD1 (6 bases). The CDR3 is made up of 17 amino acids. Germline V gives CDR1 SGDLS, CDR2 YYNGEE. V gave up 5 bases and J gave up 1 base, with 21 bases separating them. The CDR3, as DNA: TGTGCCAGCAGGAAAACGATCGAAACAGGGTCGAACACTGAAGCTTTCTTT. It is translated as CASRKTIETGSNTEAFF. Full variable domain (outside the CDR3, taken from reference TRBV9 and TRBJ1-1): DSGVTQTPKHLITATGQRVTLRCSPRSGDLSVYWYQQSLDQGLQFLIQYYNGEERAKGNILERFSAQQFPDLHSELNLSSLELGDSALYFCASRKTIETGSNTEAFFGQGTRLTVV.

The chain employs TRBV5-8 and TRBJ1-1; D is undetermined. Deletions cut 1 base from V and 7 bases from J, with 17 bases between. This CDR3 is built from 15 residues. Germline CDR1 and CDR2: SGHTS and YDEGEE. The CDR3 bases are TGTGCCAGCAGCTTGTTGCGGTCCCCTTCGCGTGAAGCTTTCTTT. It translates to CASSLLRSPSREAFF.

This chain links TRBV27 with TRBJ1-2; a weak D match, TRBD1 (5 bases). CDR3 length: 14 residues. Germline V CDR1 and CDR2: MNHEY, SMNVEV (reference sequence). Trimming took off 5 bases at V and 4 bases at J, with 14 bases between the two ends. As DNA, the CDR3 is TGTGCCAGCAGTCCCGCGGGGGGGACCTATGGCTACACCTTC. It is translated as CASSPAGGTYGYTF.